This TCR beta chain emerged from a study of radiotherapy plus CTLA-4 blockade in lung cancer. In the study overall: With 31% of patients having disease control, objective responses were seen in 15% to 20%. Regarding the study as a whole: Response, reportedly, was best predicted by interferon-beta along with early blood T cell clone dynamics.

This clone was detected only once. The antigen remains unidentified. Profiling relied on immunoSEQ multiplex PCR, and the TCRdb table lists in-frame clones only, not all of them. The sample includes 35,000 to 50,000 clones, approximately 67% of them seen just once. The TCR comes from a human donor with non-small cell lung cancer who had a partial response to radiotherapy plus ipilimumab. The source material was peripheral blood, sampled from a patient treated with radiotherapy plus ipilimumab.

The CDR3 sequence: CASSSQAGTPSYEQYF. The CDR3 DNA follows: TGTGCCAGCAGCTCCCAGGCCGGGACTCCATCCTACGAGCAGTACTTC. The chain is built from TRBV7-2 and TRBJ2-7, with TRBD2 as a possible D gene (6 bases). Trimming stripped 4 bases from V and 1 base from J, with 17 bases between. The germline gives CDR1 SGHTA, CDR2 FQGNSA. This CDR3 has 16 residues.